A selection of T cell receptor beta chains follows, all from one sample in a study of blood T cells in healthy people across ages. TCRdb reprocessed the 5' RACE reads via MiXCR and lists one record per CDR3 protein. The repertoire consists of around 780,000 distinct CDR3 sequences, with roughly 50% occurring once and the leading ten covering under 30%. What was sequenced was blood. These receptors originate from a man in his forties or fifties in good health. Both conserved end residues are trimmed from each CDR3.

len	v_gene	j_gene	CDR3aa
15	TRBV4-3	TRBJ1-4	ASSPSYGVGANEKLF
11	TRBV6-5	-	ASRIGVWETQY
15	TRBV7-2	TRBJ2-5	ASSLPPRTSGINEQY
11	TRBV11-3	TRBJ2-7	ASSGVRGYEQY
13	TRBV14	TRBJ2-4	ASGEPRRPKSIQY
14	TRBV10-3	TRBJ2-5	ATVRGLAVNGETQY
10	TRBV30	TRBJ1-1	AWGAGFTEAF
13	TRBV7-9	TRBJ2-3	ASSLRERSTDTQY
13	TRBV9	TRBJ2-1	ASSVGASGYNEQF
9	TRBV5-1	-	ASSFESEQY
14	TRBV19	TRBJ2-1	ASSTGTSGYYNEQF
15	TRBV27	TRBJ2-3	ASSLVFGQASTDTQY
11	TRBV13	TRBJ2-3	ASRGLNTDTQY
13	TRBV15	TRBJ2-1	ATSRGGGSYNEQF
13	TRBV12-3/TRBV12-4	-	ASSPGQVGPYEQY
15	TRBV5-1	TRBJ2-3	ASSLGASGAPTDTQY
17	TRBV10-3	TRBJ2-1	AISVAGTSGSSRGSEQF
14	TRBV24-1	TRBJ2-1	ATSDSAASLDNEQF
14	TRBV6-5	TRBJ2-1	ASSIPGLAGYNEQF
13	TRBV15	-	ATSREAGALNEQY
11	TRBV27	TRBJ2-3	ASKGGATDTQY
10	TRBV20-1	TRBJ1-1	SAKFPDTEAF
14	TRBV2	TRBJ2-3	ASSEGLAASADTQY
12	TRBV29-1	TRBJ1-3	SVQELGSGNTIY
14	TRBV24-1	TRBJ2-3	ATSDLPQGASDTQY
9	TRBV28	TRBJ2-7	ASSPFYEQY
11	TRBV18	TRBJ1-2	ASSADGDYGYT
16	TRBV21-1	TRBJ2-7	ASSKSEAPSSTTYEQY
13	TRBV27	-	ASSSLTGGQETQY
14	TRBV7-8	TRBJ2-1	ASSLVVDRVFDEQF
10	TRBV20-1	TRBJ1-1	SASRTGHEAF
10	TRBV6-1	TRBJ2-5	ASSDLKETQY
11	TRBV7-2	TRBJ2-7	ASSFFSAYEQY
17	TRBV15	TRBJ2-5	ATSRGRGRGQGRQETQY
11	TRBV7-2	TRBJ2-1	ASTVLLNNEQF